This is a list of T cell receptor beta chains from one sample in a study of T cells after yellow fever vaccination. TCRdb called the 5' RACE reads again in MiXCR, with one record for every CDR3 protein. The sample yields about 330,000 distinct CDR3 sequences, roughly 4.3% seen once. This sample comprised PBMCs, obtained 5 days after the yellow fever booster vaccination. All receptors come from a young man who received the YFV17D yellow fever vaccine. Each CDR3 is given with its conserved first and last residue. A D gene is named only where the DNA matches it firmly. Size is omitted from some rows. Given values are once, few, many or a class for expanded clones.

>TRBJ1-2|TRBV5-1|TRBD1|many
CASSLETGYGYTF
TGCGCCAGCAGCTTGGAGACAGGGTATGGCTACACCTTC
>TRBJ2-3|TRBV5-4|TRBD1|.
CASSRGQTTDTQYF
TGTGCCAGCAGCCGGGGACAGACCACAGATACGCAGTATTTT
>TRBJ1-2|TRBV7-9|TRBD1|few
CASSSSGQASNDGYTF
TGTGCCAGCAGCTCCTCGGGACAGGCCTCTAACGATGGCTACACCTTC
>TRBJ2-7|TRBV29-1|.|few
CSVVWVKGMYEQYF
TGCAGCGTTGTGTGGGTGAAGGGCATGTACGAGCAGTACTTC
>TRBJ1-1|TRBV28|.|many
CASSFTMNTEAFF
TGTGCCAGCAGTTTTACCATGAACACTGAAGCTTTCTTT
>TRBJ1-5|TRBV4-3|TRBD1|few
CASSQVWDSYQPQHF
TGCGCCAGCAGCCAGGTTTGGGACAGTTATCAGCCCCAGCATTTT
>TRBJ2-5|TRBV7-2|TRBD2|.
CASSLAGGSVF
TGTGCCAGCAGCTTGGCGGGGGGATCGGTCTTC
>TRBJ2-5|TRBV18|.|many
CASSPPQYQETQYF
TGTGCCAGCTCACCTCCCCAGTACCAAGAGACCCAGTACTTC
>TRBJ2-5|TRBV5-1|TRBD2|few
CASSLALAGPQETQYF
TGCGCCAGCAGCTTGGCTCTAGCGGGGCCACAAGAGACCCAGTACTTC
>TRBJ2-3|TRBV7-8|.|many
CASSLTSSKDTQYF
TGTGCCAGCAGCTTGACTAGTTCGAAAGATACGCAGTATTTT
>TRBJ2-3|TRBV7-9|.|many
CASSRLGGSTDTQYF
TGTGCCAGCAGCCGGCTGGGGGGAAGCACAGATACGCAGTATTTT
>TRBJ2-7|TRBV4-3|TRBD2|.
CASSPGLAGGRYEQYF
TGCGCCAGCAGCCCGGGACTAGCGGGGGGACGGTACGAGCAGTACTTC
>TRBJ2-3|TRBV29-1|.|.
CSVEGGWGGYTDTQYF
TGCAGCGTTGAAGGGGGATGGGGCGGCTACACAGATACGCAGTATTTT
>TRBJ2-1|TRBV10-2|TRBD1|few
CASSPTGAGEQFF
TGCGCCAGCAGTCCGACAGGGGCAGGGGAGCAGTTCTTC
>TRBJ2-5|TRBV7-7|TRBD1|many
CASSVGQGTETQYF
TGTGCCAGCAGCGTGGGACAGGGGACGGAGACCCAGTACTTC
>TRBJ2-1|TRBV7-2|TRBD2|few
CASSAGTSGVNEQFF
TGTGCCAGCAGCGCCGGGACTAGCGGGGTCAATGAGCAGTTCTTC
>TRBJ2-3|TRBV28|.|many
CASSLLAAGQATDTQYF
TGTGCCAGCAGTTTATTAGCAGCGGGTCAGGCCACAGATACGCAGTATTTT
>TRBJ2-3|TRBV29-1|.|many
CSVITRPLTDTQYF
TGCAGCGTTATTACCCGACCGCTCACAGATACGCAGTATTTT
>TRBJ1-2|TRBV7-9|.|.
CASSLGIPGDGYTF
TGTGCCAGCAGCTTAGGTATCCCAGGGGATGGCTACACCTTC
>TRBJ2-1|TRBV24-1|TRBD1|few
CATSDTGTVLGEQFF
TGTGCCACCAGTGACACCGGGACAGTTCTTGGTGAGCAGTTCTTC
>TRBJ1-1|TRBV4-1|.|.
CASSQERRGLATEAFF
TGCGCCAGCAGCCAAGAACGTCGGGGTTTAGCCACTGAAGCTTTCTTT
>TRBJ2-3|TRBV4-1|.|few
CASSQAGVSTDTQYF
TGCGCCAGCAGCCAAGCCGGGGTTTCCACAGATACGCAGTATTTT
>TRBJ1-2|TRBV4-3|.|few
CASSQDTDFNYGYTF
TGCGCCAGCAGCCAAGATACTGACTTCAACTATGGCTACACCTTC
>TRBJ2-3|TRBV7-9|TRBD2|many
CASSRTSGGMDTQYF
TGTGCCAGCAGCCGGACTAGCGGGGGGATGGATACGCAGTATTTT
>TRBJ2-7|TRBV4-2|.|few
CASSLSSTRASEQYF
TGTGCCAGCAGCCTTTCTAGCACCAGGGCATCCGAGCAGTACTTC
>TRBJ2-5|TRBV24-1|TRBD1|many
CATSDEQGIETQYF
TGTGCCACCAGTGATGAACAGGGGATTGAGACCCAGTACTTC
>TRBJ1-2|TRBV20-1|.|.
CSARDTRVNYGYTF
TGCAGTGCTAGAGATACCAGGGTTAACTATGGCTACACCTTC
>TRBJ2-2|TRBV5-1|.|.
CASSLDGQTGELFF
TGCGCCAGCAGCTTGGACGGCCAGACCGGGGAGCTGTTTTTT
>TRBJ2-2|TRBV6-5|.|.
CASQPTNTGELFF
TGTGCCAGCCAACCTACGAACACCGGGGAGCTGTTTTTT
>TRBJ1-4|TRBV7-8|TRBD1|few
CASSRGGGGNEKLFF
TGTGCCAGCAGTAGGGGAGGGGGCGGTAATGAAAAACTGTTTTTT
>TRBJ2-3|TRBV2|TRBD2|many
CASTKVGTSEIDTQYF
TGTGCCAGCACCAAAGTGGGGACTAGCGAGATAGATACGCAGTATTTT
>TRBJ1-5|TRBV7-2|TRBD1|many
CASSARTGTGDQPQHF
TGTGCCAGCAGCGCTCGAACCGGGACAGGCGATCAGCCCCAGCATTTT
>TRBJ2-2|TRBV19|.|.
CASSPPTWPGELFF
TGTGCCAGTAGTCCCCCGACCTGGCCCGGGGAGCTGTTTTTT
>TRBJ2-6|TRBV6-2/TRBV6-3|.|few
CASSSLLGAGANVLTF
TGTGCCAGCAGTTCACTTCTAGGCGCTGGGGCCAACGTCCTGACTTTC
>TRBJ1-6|TRBV7-9|TRBD1|few
CASSLGQGDNSPLHF
TGTGCCAGCAGCCTTGGACAGGGAGATAATTCACCCCTCCACTTT
>TRBJ2-3|TRBV4-2|TRBD2|many
CASSQEAGGPTDTQYF
TGTGCCAGCAGCCAAGAAGCGGGGGGGCCGACAGATACGCAGTATTTT